These T cell receptor beta chains were read from a single sample in a study of response to subunit inactivated influenza vaccine. In TCRdb, the RT-PCR reads were re-called with MiXCR into one record per CDR3 protein. The sample has about 500,000 distinct CDR3 sequences, 15% to 20% seen once. The sequencing used CD4+ T cells sorted from PBMCs, collected approximately 25 months after vaccination. These receptors were taken from a man aged 45 to 70 who received an inactivated influenza vaccine. The CDR3 runs from the conserved cysteine through the conserved F or W. A D gene is named only where the DNA matches it firmly. The listing skips clone size in some rows; elsewhere it reads once, few, many or a size class.

CDR3aa: CSGISGGETQYF
CDR3nt: TGCAGCGGCATATCGGGCGGGGAGACCCAGTACTTC
v_gene: TRBV29-1
abundance: few
j_gene: TRBJ2-5
d_gene: -

CDR3aa: CASSYKRGNFLSSYNEQFF
CDR3nt: TGTGCCAGCAGTTACAAGCGGGGAAACTTCCTGAGCTCCTACAATGAGCAGTTCTTC
v_gene: TRBV6-2/TRBV6-3
abundance: -
j_gene: TRBJ2-1
d_gene: TRBD2

CDR3aa: CASSLALGTARTGELFF
CDR3nt: TGTGCCAGCAGTTTGGCGTTGGGGACAGCCAGGACCGGGGAGCTGTTTTTT
v_gene: TRBV28
abundance: -
j_gene: TRBJ2-2
d_gene: TRBD1

CDR3aa: CATSRDPVRVNGYTF
CDR3nt: TGTGCCACCAGCAGAGATCCTGTCAGGGTGAATGGCTACACCTTC
v_gene: TRBV15
abundance: -
j_gene: TRBJ1-2
d_gene: -

CDR3aa: CASRNGLAQETQYF
CDR3nt: TGTGCCAGCAGAAACGGACTAGCCCAAGAGACCCAGTACTTC
v_gene: TRBV15
abundance: -
j_gene: TRBJ2-5
d_gene: TRBD2

CDR3aa: CASGLLAGGRETQYF
CDR3nt: TGTGCCAGCGGCCTACTAGCGGGGGGGCGTGAGACCCAGTACTTC
v_gene: TRBV2
abundance: -
j_gene: TRBJ2-5
d_gene: TRBD2

CDR3aa: CASSLGTGNEKLFF
CDR3nt: TGTGCCAGCAGCTTGGGGACAGGGAATGAAAAACTGTTTTTT
v_gene: TRBV12-3/TRBV12-4
abundance: many
j_gene: TRBJ1-4
d_gene: TRBD1

CDR3aa: CASSQTQGLQETQYF
CDR3nt: TGTGCCAGCAGCCAAACCCAGGGTCTTCAAGAGACCCAGTACTTC
v_gene: TRBV3-1
abundance: few
j_gene: TRBJ2-5
d_gene: -

CDR3aa: CASSFRGQGANQPQHF
CDR3nt: TGTGCCAGCAGCTTCCGGGGACAGGGGGCGAATCAGCCCCAGCATTTT
v_gene: TRBV5-5
abundance: -
j_gene: TRBJ1-5
d_gene: TRBD1

CDR3aa: CASSLTSGSNQPQHF
CDR3nt: TGTGCCAGCAGCCTGACCTCAGGCAGCAATCAGCCCCAGCATTTT
v_gene: TRBV3-1
abundance: few
j_gene: TRBJ1-5
d_gene: -